The rows below give T cell receptor beta chains drawn from one sample of a study of PD-1 blockade in classical Hodgkin lymphoma. The data were produced by immunoSEQ multiplex PCR, yet TCRdb's version contains in-frame clones alone and is incomplete. The profile shows 25,000 to 35,000 clones, around three quarters of them singletons. Specimen: peripheral blood mononuclear cells (PBMCs), collected before the fourth cycle of nivolumab. These receptors were collected from a human donor with classical Hodgkin lymphoma. Both conserved end residues are part of each CDR3. A D gene is named only where the DNA matches it firmly. Clone size is given for some rows only: seen once, a few or many times, or a class if the clone is expanded.

DNA: TGTGCCAGCTCACCTTTCAACACAGGGATTCAGCCCCAGCATTTT
CDR3: CASSPFNTGIQPQHF
V: TRBV18
J: TRBJ1-5
D: -
size: -

DNA: TGTGCCAGCAGCTGGACAGGGGGAATAACTAATGAAAAACTGTTTTTT
CDR3: CASSWTGGITNEKLFF
V: TRBV28
J: TRBJ1-4
D: TRBD1
size: -

DNA: TGTGCCAGCAGTTTGAGGACAGGCGCAACTAATGAAAAACTGTTTTTT
CDR3: CASSLRTGATNEKLFF
V: TRBV27
J: TRBJ1-4
D: TRBD1
size: -

DNA: TGTGCCAGCAGAGTGGTTGGGTACACTGAAGCTTTCTTT
CDR3: CASRVVGYTEAFF
V: TRBV28
J: TRBJ1-1
D: -
size: -

DNA: TGCAGCGTTGAAGATCTGGCCGCGACCGCCAGCGGGAGCTCCTACAATGAGCAGTTCTTC
CDR3: CSVEDLAATASGSSYNEQFF
V: TRBV29-1
J: TRBJ2-1
D: TRBD2
size: few

DNA: TGCGCCAGCAGCCAATCGACTTTGAACACTGAAGCTTTCTTT
CDR3: CASSQSTLNTEAFF
V: TRBV4-1
J: TRBJ1-1
D: -
size: -

DNA: TGTGCCAGCAGTTACTATAGTTCTGAAGCTTTCTTT
CDR3: CASSYYSSEAFF
V: TRBV6-5
J: TRBJ1-1
D: -
size: -

DNA: TGTGCCAGCAGTGGGGCCAACCGAGGGGCCTACGAGCAGTACTTC
CDR3: CASSGANRGAYEQYF
V: TRBV25-1
J: TRBJ2-7
D: -
size: medium-sized

DNA: TGTGCCAGCAGAGGGTCACAGGGGGGCTATGGCTACACCTTC
CDR3: CASRGSQGGYGYTF
V: TRBV27
J: TRBJ1-2
D: TRBD1
size: few

DNA: TGTGCCAGCAGCGGGAGGCTTGGAGGCACGCAGTATTTT
CDR3: CASSGRLGGTQYF
V: TRBV11-1
J: TRBJ2-3
D: -
size: -

DNA: TGTGCCAGCTCACTAGCAGGCGAGCAGTACTTC
CDR3: CASSLAGEQYF
V: TRBV27
J: TRBJ2-7
D: -
size: -

DNA: TGTGCCAGCACCACGACAGGGCGGAGCGAGCAGTACTTC
CDR3: CASTTTGRSEQYF
V: TRBV13
J: TRBJ2-7
D: TRBD1
size: -

DNA: TGTGCCAGCAGCTCCTACAAGTCCGAGCCGTTCTTC
CDR3: CASSSYKSEPFF
V: TRBV7-6
J: TRBJ2-1
D: -
size: -

DNA: TGTGCCAGCAGCCAAACTAGCAGCTACGAGCAGTACTTC
CDR3: CASSQTSSYEQYF
V: TRBV7-6
J: TRBJ2-7
D: -
size: -

DNA: TGTGCCAGCAGCGTAATCGCTGCGGACGGGGAGCTGTTTTTT
CDR3: CASSVIAADGELFF
V: TRBV9
J: TRBJ2-2
D: -
size: -

DNA: TGTGCCAGCAGTAGGGACTCGAACACAGATACGCAGTATTTT
CDR3: CASSRDSNTDTQYF
V: TRBV2
J: TRBJ2-3
D: -
size: -

DNA: TGTGCCAGCAGCTTGGAATCTGGGAACACTGAAGCTTTCTTT
CDR3: CASSLESGNTEAFF
V: TRBV5-5
J: TRBJ1-1
D: -
size: -

DNA: TGTGCCAGCAGCTTGGCGATCGGCGAGCAGTACTTC
CDR3: CASSLAIGEQYF
V: TRBV5-4
J: TRBJ2-7
D: -
size: -

DNA: TGTGCCAGCAGCGTCAGACTAGCGGGAGGGATCCACGAGCAGTACTTC
CDR3: CASSVRLAGGIHEQYF
V: TRBV9
J: TRBJ2-7
D: TRBD2
size: -

DNA: TGTGCCAGCAGCGTAGCTCTACAGGGTTCTGACTATGGCTACACCTTC
CDR3: CASSVALQGSDYGYTF
V: TRBV9
J: TRBJ1-2
D: -
size: -

DNA: TGTGCCAGCAGCTTATTAAGCTACGAGCAGTACTTC
CDR3: CASSLLSYEQYF
V: TRBV5-8
J: TRBJ2-7
D: -
size: -

DNA: TGTGCCATCAGTGCGGGGCTTGGAGAGACCCAGTACTTC
CDR3: CAISAGLGETQYF
V: TRBV10-3
J: TRBJ2-5
D: -
size: few

DNA: TGTGCCAGTAGTATGTACACTGAAGCTTTCTTT
CDR3: CASSMYTEAFF
V: TRBV19
J: TRBJ1-1
D: -
size: -

DNA: TGTGCCTCCTCGGGGACAGGGTACGAGCAGTACTTC
CDR3: CASSGTGYEQYF
V: TRBV15
J: TRBJ2-7
D: TRBD1
size: -

DNA: TGTGCCTGGGTACGGGGCACAGATACGCAGTATTTT
CDR3: CAWVRGTDTQYF
V: TRBV30
J: TRBJ2-3
D: -
size: -

DNA: TGTGCCAGCAGTTACACCGGGATATCGTATGGCTACACCTTC
CDR3: CASSYTGISYGYTF
V: TRBV6-5
J: TRBJ1-2
D: -
size: -

DNA: TGTGCCAGCAGTTTACGGGGGGCGCCTGGCTACACCTTC
CDR3: CASSLRGAPGYTF
V: TRBV27
J: TRBJ1-2
D: -
size: -

DNA: TGTGCCAGCAGCTTACTTATGGGATTCTCAGGGGGCCGGGACGAGCAGTACTTC
CDR3: CASSLLMGFSGGRDEQYF
V: TRBV7-9
J: TRBJ2-7
D: TRBD1
size: -

DNA: TGTGCCAGCAGTCGGGTGAGGGAGCAGTACTTC
CDR3: CASSRVREQYF
V: TRBV27
J: TRBJ2-7
D: -
size: -

DNA: TGTGCCTGTAGTAGAGCCGGGACAGCCTACGAGCAGTACTTC
CDR3: CACSRAGTAYEQYF
V: TRBV19
J: TRBJ2-7
D: TRBD1
size: -

DNA: TGTGCCAGCAGTTACTCGAAAGGGTTGGCCGAGCAGTACTTC
CDR3: CASSYSKGLAEQYF
V: TRBV6-5
J: TRBJ2-7
D: -
size: once

DNA: TGTGCCAGCAGTTATGGACAGGGTAATTCACCCCTCCACTTT
CDR3: CASSYGQGNSPLHF
V: TRBV6-5
J: TRBJ1-6
D: TRBD1
size: -

DNA: TGTGCCAGCAGCTCTCGCACAGATACGCAGTATTTT
CDR3: CASSSRTDTQYF
V: TRBV5-4
J: TRBJ2-3
D: -
size: -

DNA: TGTGCCAGCAGCTTAACCGGGTCTTCCTCCTACGAGCAGTACTTC
CDR3: CASSLTGSSSYEQYF
V: TRBV7-2
J: TRBJ2-7
D: -
size: -

DNA: TGTGCCAGCACCCAACGGTTGTTGAACACTGAAGCTTTCTTT
CDR3: CASTQRLLNTEAFF
V: TRBV7-2
J: TRBJ1-1
D: -
size: -

DNA: TGTGCCAGCAGCTTAGGTCTTTCGAGACAGGGATCAAACTATGGCTACACCTTC
CDR3: CASSLGLSRQGSNYGYTF
V: TRBV5-4
J: TRBJ1-2
D: TRBD1
size: -

DNA: TGTGCCAGCAGTGATCTAAGCGACGGGGGCGCATACACTGAAGCTTTCTTT
CDR3: CASSDLSDGGAYTEAFF
V: TRBV25-1
J: TRBJ1-1
D: -
size: -

DNA: TGTGCCAGCTCACTAGGCGTGGGACAGGGGGCTCGTTATGGCTACACCTTC
CDR3: CASSLGVGQGARYGYTF
V: TRBV18
J: TRBJ1-2
D: TRBD1
size: -

DNA: TGTGCCAGCAGTGTGTTGACAGGGTCCGAGCAGTACTTC
CDR3: CASSVLTGSEQYF
V: TRBV27
J: TRBJ2-7
D: TRBD1
size: -

DNA: TGTGCCAGCACTCCTGGGGGGCAAGAGCAGTACTTC
CDR3: CASTPGGQEQYF
V: TRBV6-5
J: TRBJ2-7
D: -
size: -

DNA: TGTGCCAGCAGTCCGCGGACAGGGAGCAATCAGCCCCAGCATTTT
CDR3: CASSPRTGSNQPQHF
V: TRBV27
J: TRBJ1-5
D: TRBD1
size: -

DNA: TGTGCCAGCAGCCCGATATTAGGGTACTATGGCTACACCTTC
CDR3: CASSPILGYYGYTF
V: TRBV7-9
J: TRBJ1-2
D: -
size: medium-sized

DNA: TGTGCCAGCAGTTACCCAACAGGGTCAAGAGAGCAGTTCTTC
CDR3: CASSYPTGSREQFF
V: TRBV6-6
J: TRBJ2-1
D: -
size: -

DNA: TGTGCCATCAGAGCTAGCGGGGGCAGATTAGGTAACGAGCAGTACTTC
CDR3: CAIRASGGRLGNEQYF
V: TRBV10-3
J: TRBJ2-7
D: TRBD2
size: -

DNA: TGTGCCAGCAGCTCCCACTCTGGCCTAGACCCCTACGAGCAGTACTTC
CDR3: CASSSHSGLDPYEQYF
V: TRBV7-2
J: TRBJ2-7
D: -
size: -

DNA: TGTGCCAGCAGTTACGGGATCTACGAGCAGTACTTC
CDR3: CASSYGIYEQYF
V: TRBV6-5
J: TRBJ2-7
D: -
size: few

DNA: TGCGCCAGCAGTTTCCAAGAGACCCAGTACTTC
CDR3: CASSFQETQYF
V: TRBV5-1
J: TRBJ2-5
D: -
size: few

DNA: TGTGCCAGCAGCTTACGGCGTTTCATAGGGACAGGGGTGGAAAACACCATATATTTT
CDR3: CASSLRRFIGTGVENTIYF
V: TRBV7-2
J: TRBJ1-3
D: TRBD1
size: -

DNA: TGTGCCAGCAGCGCAAGAACCGGGAGCGGAGGGGACAGTGAGCAGTTCTTC
CDR3: CASSARTGSGGDSEQFF
V: TRBV9
J: TRBJ2-1
D: -
size: -

DNA: TGTGCCAGCAGTTTACTAGCGGGGTCGAATACGCAGTATTTT
CDR3: CASSLLAGSNTQYF
V: TRBV2
J: TRBJ2-3
D: TRBD2
size: -

DNA: TGTGCCAGATCAGTGCAGGCCCCGAACACTGAAGCTTTCTTT
CDR3: CARSVQAPNTEAFF
V: TRBV27
J: TRBJ1-1
D: -
size: -

DNA: TGTGCCAGCAGCTTAGAAGTAGGGAGTACTTCACCCCTCCACTTT
CDR3: CASSLEVGSTSPLHF
V: TRBV7-8
J: TRBJ1-6
D: -
size: -